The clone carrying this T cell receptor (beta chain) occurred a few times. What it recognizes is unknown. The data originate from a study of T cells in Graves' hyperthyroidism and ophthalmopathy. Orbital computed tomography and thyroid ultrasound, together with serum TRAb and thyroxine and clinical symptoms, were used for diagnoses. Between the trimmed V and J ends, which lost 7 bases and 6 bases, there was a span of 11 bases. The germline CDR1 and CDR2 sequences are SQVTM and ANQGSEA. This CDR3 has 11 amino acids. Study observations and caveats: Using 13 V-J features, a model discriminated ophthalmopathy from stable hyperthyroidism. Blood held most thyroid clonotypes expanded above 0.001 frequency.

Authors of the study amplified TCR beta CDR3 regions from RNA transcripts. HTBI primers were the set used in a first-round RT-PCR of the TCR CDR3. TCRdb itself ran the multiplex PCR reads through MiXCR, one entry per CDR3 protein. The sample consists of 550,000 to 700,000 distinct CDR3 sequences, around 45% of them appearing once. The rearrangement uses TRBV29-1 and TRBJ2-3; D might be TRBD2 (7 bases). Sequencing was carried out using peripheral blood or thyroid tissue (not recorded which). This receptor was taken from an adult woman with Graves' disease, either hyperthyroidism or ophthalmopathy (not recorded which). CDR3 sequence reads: CSGGGMDTQYF. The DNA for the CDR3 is TGCAGCGGGGGGGGCATGGATACGCAGTATTTT.